A selection of T cell receptor beta chains follows, all from one sample in a study of blood T cell repertoires in COVID-19. TCRdb's table, derived via immunoSEQ multiplex PCR, lists solely in-frame clones and lacks some. The sample consists of 360,000 or so clones, roughly 84% of them appearing once. Sample: PBMCs or T cells enriched from blood (not recorded which). The receptors stem from a woman in her 30s who had recovered from COVID-19. CDR3s include the opening cysteine and the closing phenylalanine or tryptophan. Each record gives: V gene, clone size, J gene, D gene, CDR3 DNA, CDR3 protein. A D gene is named only where the DNA matches it firmly. Clone size, where shown, is once, few, many, or a class for clones that have expanded.

>TRBV7-2|NA|TRBJ1-1|TRBD1
TGTGCCAGCAGCTTGACAGGGGGCGCGTACACTGAAGCTTTCTTT
CASSLTGGAYTEAFF
>TRBV27|NA|TRBJ1-2|NA
TGTGCCAGCAGTTTGGGGCCACCTTATGGCTACACCTTC
CASSLGPPYGYTF
>TRBV29-1|few|TRBJ1-1|NA
TGCAGCGTTTTAACATTCAACACTGAAGCTTTCTTT
CSVLTFNTEAFF
>TRBV4-1|once|TRBJ1-4|NA
TGCGCCAGCAGCCAATCTGGAGGCACCACTAATGAAAAACTGTTTTTT
CASSQSGGTTNEKLFF
>TRBV5-1|once|TRBJ1-2|NA
TGCGCCAGCAGCTTGGGGGGGACAAACTATGGCTACACCTTC
CASSLGGTNYGYTF
>TRBV27|NA|TRBJ1-1|TRBD1
TGTGCCAGCAGTTTAGGCAGGGGGCTGACTGAAGCTTTCTTT
CASSLGRGLTEAFF
>TRBV19|NA|TRBJ2-7|TRBD1
TGTGCCAGTAGTACTTGGGACAGCTCCGAGCAGTACTTC
CASSTWDSSEQYF
>TRBV29-1|NA|TRBJ1-1|NA
TGCAGCGTTGAAGGCGGCGGGTGGGGCACTGAAGCTTTCTTT
CSVEGGGWGTEAFF
>TRBV6-5|NA|TRBJ2-1|TRBD2
TGTGCCAGCAGTTCTCAACTAGCGGGAGCGTACAATGAGCAGTTCTTC
CASSSQLAGAYNEQFF
>TRBV28|NA|TRBJ1-3|TRBD1
TGTGCCAGCGCCTGGGACAGGGGGCATGGAAACACCATATATTTT
CASAWDRGHGNTIYF
>TRBV12-5|NA|TRBJ2-5|NA
TGTGCTAGTGGTTTGGTAAACGGGGGAACCCAAGAGACCCAGTACTTC
CASGLVNGGTQETQYF
>TRBV6-5|NA|TRBJ1-1|NA
TGTGCCAGCAGTTATGGCCAGTTGAACACTGAAGCTTTCTTT
CASSYGQLNTEAFF
>TRBV14|NA|TRBJ2-1|TRBD2
TGTGCCAGCAGCCCCCTTGGGGGGGAATATCCGTTCTTC
CASSPLGGEYPFF
>TRBV5-1|NA|TRBJ1-1|NA
TGCGCCAGCAGGCAACAGGGGAACACTGAAGCTTTCTTT
CASRQQGNTEAFF
>TRBV10-3|NA|TRBJ1-1|NA
TGTGCCATCAGTGCGCGAGGGGAAGCTTTCTTT
CAISARGEAFF
>TRBV20-1|NA|TRBJ1-3|NA
TGCAGTGCTAGTTCAGGGGGAAACACCATATATTTT
CSASSGGNTIYF
>TRBV18|NA|TRBJ2-6|NA
TGTGCCAGCTCACAAGGAGGTGGTATTTACAACGTCCTGACTTTC
CASSQGGGIYNVLTF
>TRBV19|NA|TRBJ1-5|TRBD1
TGTGCCAGTAGCCGAGGGGGCGCGGATCACTATAGCAATCAGCCCCAGCATTTT
CASSRGGADHYSNQPQHF
>TRBV5-8|NA|TRBJ1-1|NA
TGTGCCAGCAGCCCCAAACAGGGGAACACTGAAGCTTTCTTT
CASSPKQGNTEAFF
>TRBV28|few|TRBJ2-2|NA
TGTGCCAGCAGTTTGCCTGATAAAGGGGTCACCGGGGAGCTGTTTTTT
CASSLPDKGVTGELFF
>TRBV6-5|NA|TRBJ2-7|NA
TGTGCCAGCAGGAGGGAGGTCTCCTACGAGCAGTACTTC
CASRREVSYEQYF
>TRBV18|NA|TRBJ1-5|NA
TGTGCCAGCTCACCACCGGGGGGTCGCAATCAGCCCCAGCATTTT
CASSPPGGRNQPQHF
>TRBV24-1|NA|TRBJ2-3|TRBD2
TGTGCCACCAGTGATGGGACTAGCGGGAGGGCACCAGATACGCAGTATTTT
CATSDGTSGRAPDTQYF
>TRBV11-3|NA|TRBJ2-7|TRBD2
TGTGCCAGCACCCAGGAGGCTAGCGGGCACTCCTACGAGCAGTACTTC
CASTQEASGHSYEQYF
>TRBV13|many|TRBJ2-7|NA
TGTGCCAGCAGCTTAGTAGGGCAGGGCTACGAGCAGTACTTC
CASSLVGQGYEQYF
>TRBV3-1/TRBV3-2|NA|TRBJ2-7|NA
TGTGCCAGCAGCCTTCTCTACGAGCAGTACTTC
CASSLLYEQYF
>TRBV19|NA|TRBJ2-7|TRBD2
TGTGCCAGTAGTATCCAGGGAGGAGCGGGAGACGAGCAGTACTTC
CASSIQGGAGDEQYF
>TRBV12-3/TRBV12-4|NA|TRBJ2-1|TRBD2
TGTGCCAGCACCCCCGGGGGGACCCTCCGCCAGTTCTTC
CASTPGGTLRQFF
>TRBV6-1|many|TRBJ1-2|TRBD1
TGTGCCAGCAGTGGTGGGCCCGACAGGGTGGACTATGGCTACACCTTC
CASSGGPDRVDYGYTF
>TRBV10-3|NA|TRBJ2-3|NA
TGTGCCATCAGGACTAGTTCAACCGCAGATACGCAGTATTTT
CAIRTSSTADTQYF
>TRBV6-5|NA|TRBJ1-1|NA
TGTGCCAGCAGACACGGGGGGACTGAAGCTTTCTTT
CASRHGGTEAFF
>TRBV5-1|once|TRBJ2-1|TRBD1
TGCGCCAGCAGCTTGGTGGCAGGGGGTAGGGGCTCCTACAATGAGCAGTTCTTC
CASSLVAGGRGSYNEQFF
>TRBV4-1|NA|TRBJ1-1|TRBD1
TGCGCCAGCAGCCACCCAGCCCGAGGGGGCAACACTGAAGCTTTCTTT
CASSHPARGGNTEAFF
>TRBV7-3|NA|TRBJ2-2|TRBD2
TGTGCCAGCAGCTCATCTAGCGGGGCCAACACCGGGGAGCTGTTTTTT
CASSSSSGANTGELFF
>TRBV7-2|NA|TRBJ2-3|NA
TGTGCCAGCAGCCCTAACGGGGCAGATACGCAGTATTTT
CASSPNGADTQYF
>TRBV28|NA|TRBJ1-2|TRBD1
TGTGCCAGCAGTGGAGGGACAGGAGCTAACTATGGCTACACCTTC
CASSGGTGANYGYTF
>TRBV19|once|TRBJ2-3|NA
TGTGCCAGTAGTATCGACCCGGAGGGTCGCACAGATACGCAGTATTTT
CASSIDPEGRTDTQYF
>TRBV19|NA|TRBJ2-2|NA
TGTGCCAGTACCCAGGGACTGTTGAACACCGGGGAGCTGTTTTTT
CASTQGLLNTGELFF
>TRBV6-5|NA|TRBJ1-1|TRBD1
TGTGCCAGCAGTCCCGGGGACAGGCATAACACTGAAGCTTTCTTT
CASSPGDRHNTEAFF